Sequencing of this TCR beta chain was carried out in a study of blood T cell repertoires in COVID-19. Study-level background: COVID-19 samples from acute and convalescent phases originated in the United States, Italy and Spain. Nucleic acid was either cDNA or gDNA, and it came from T cells, B-cell-depleted T cells, or PBMCs.

Cohorts were based on clinical histories the participants reported. Germline CDR1 SQVTM, CDR2 ANQGSEA. This CDR3 spans 13 amino acids. Trimming took 4 bases from V and 4 from J; bases not matched to a gene: 4. Original handling: By means of reference gene primer amplification, nucleated cell counts were estimated. TCRdb's table, derived via immunoSEQ multiplex PCR, lists solely in-frame clones and lacks some. V, J and clone size are taken as reported in that table, and D and trimming were inferred from the DNA itself. The table shows 130,000 or so clones, with roughly 80% occurring only once. This chain connects TRBV29-1 to TRBJ2-7, with 10 bases matching TRBD1. This TCR came from a man in his fifties or sixties who had recovered from COVID-19. The sample consisted of PBMCs or T cells enriched from blood (not recorded which). The CDR3 bases are TGCAGCGTTGTGACAGGGGGCCGATACGAGCAGTACTTC. This codes for CSVVTGGRYEQYF.